The source of this TCR beta chain is a study of OX40 agonist ivuxolimab in advanced cancers. Study at large: Patients' therapy was ivuxolimab, an antibody that acts as an agonist of OX40 (CD134).

Note on this clone: Its antigen is undetermined.

V was pared by 4 bases and J by 3 bases, with 12 bases of the junction left unmatched. Germline V gene lookup returns CDR1 SGHRS and CDR2 YFSETQ. The CDR3 is 16 residues long. Measured with immunoSEQ multiplex PCR; TCRdb has only the in-frame clones, and not every one. Here the sample spans 40,000 or so clones, 75% to 90% being singletons. Whole-study results and caveats: With doses of 0.1 to 3.0 mg/kg, CD4+ and CD8+ blood T cells had undergone clonal expansion by week 6.

The clonotype was recovered from an adult with an advanced solid tumor such as melanoma, head and neck, liver or kidney cancer. This chain joins TRBV5-1 and TRBJ1-1, with 7 bases lining up with TRBD1. The source was CD4+ or CD8+ T cells sorted from blood, collected in a trial of the OX40 agonist ivuxolimab. For the CDR3, the DNA is TGCGCCAGCAGCCCGAGGACAGGCCCACGGGACACTGAAGCTTTCTTT. It specifies CASSPRTGPRDTEAFF.